The TCR beta chain described here comes from a study of memory CD4+ T cells and cytomegalovirus serostatus. Across the study: Donors were healthy Belgian adults, under 10 CMV seropositive and about two dozen seronegative.

Broader study findings: Suggested: most of the CMV-linked TCR signature lies in CD4+ memory cells. About 40% of the roughly 150 known CMV-associated TCRbeta sequences appeared in CD4+ memory.

This clone was recorded only once. Its antigen remains unidentified. The sort gate was single viable CD3+CD4+CD8-CD45RO+ cells for memory CD4+ T cells. Serostatus was set by detecting CMV pp150, pp28, p38, p52 IgG. Assay: immunoSEQ multiplex PCR; the TCRdb copy retains only in-frame clones and omits some. The sample lists around 50,000 clones; roughly 78% were seen once. Germline assignment: CDR1 SGHTA and CDR2 FQGNSA. The CDR3 runs 15 residues. The V end lost 5 bases, the J end lost 0 bases, and 11 bases lay between the germline ends. The chain combines TRBV7-2 with TRBJ2-1, with D perhaps matching TRBD2 (6 bases). The sequenced sample was memory CD4+ T cells from blood. The TCR was taken from an adult in good health and CMV-seronegative. CDR3 in amino acids: CASSQTGDSYNEQFF. The CDR3 DNA reads as TGTGCCAGCAGCCAGACGGGGGACTCCTACAATGAGCAGTTCTTC.